The T cell receptor beta chain under discussion was sequenced for a study of cytomegalovirus exposure and HLA in healthy donors. Concerning this clone: Its target is unknown.

Study-wide results and caveats: Testing in vitro showed a few CMV-associated chains specific for CMV antigens. In terms of immune exposure information, only CMV serostatus was available.

Germline CDR1 WNHNN, CDR2 SYGVQD (reference sequence). This CDR3 has 16 residues. V dropped 5 bases and J dropped 3; count of bases not matched to a gene: 12. The PCR was carried out with 60 Vbeta primers and 13 Jbeta primers. Original processing notes: Later, roughly 77 million unique TCR beta chains were counted in an analysis, and roughly 11 million of them were shared. Libraries were prepared by immunoSEQ multiplex PCR; TCRdb keeps only in-frame clonotypes and omits some of them. That table furnishes V, J and clone size, whereas the DNA furnished D and trimming. The repertoire holds roughly 120,000 clones, with roughly 73% as singletons.

This chain uses TRBV10-1 with TRBJ2-7; TRBD1 agrees at 8 bases. The source of this sequence is a woman aged 25 to 39 in good health and CMV-seronegative. Sequenced input: PBMCs. The CDR3 is CASSTSGGAAGYEQYF. CDR3 nucleotides: TGCGCCAGCAGTACTTCAGGGGGCGCAGCGGGCTACGAGCAGTACTTC.